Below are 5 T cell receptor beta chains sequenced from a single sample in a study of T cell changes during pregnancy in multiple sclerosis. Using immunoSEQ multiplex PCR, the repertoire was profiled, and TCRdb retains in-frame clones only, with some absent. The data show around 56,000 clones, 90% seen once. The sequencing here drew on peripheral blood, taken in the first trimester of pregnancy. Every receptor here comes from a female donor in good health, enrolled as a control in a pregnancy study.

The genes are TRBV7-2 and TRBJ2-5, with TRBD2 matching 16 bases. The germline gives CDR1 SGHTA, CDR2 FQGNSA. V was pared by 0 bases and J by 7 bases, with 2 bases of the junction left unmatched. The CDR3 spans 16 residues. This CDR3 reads CASSLAGTSGGGTQYF. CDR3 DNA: TGTGCCAGCAGCTTAGCCGGGACTAGCGGGGGGGGGACCCAGTACTTC. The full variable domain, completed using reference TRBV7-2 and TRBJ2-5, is GAGVSQSPSNKVTEKGKDVELRCDPISGHTALYWYRQSLGQGLEFLIYFQGNSAPDKSGLPSDRFSAERTGGSVSTLTIQRTQQEDSAVYLCASSLAGTSGGGTQYFGPGTRLLVL.

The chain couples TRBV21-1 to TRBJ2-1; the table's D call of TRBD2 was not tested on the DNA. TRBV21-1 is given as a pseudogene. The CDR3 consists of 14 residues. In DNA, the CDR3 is TGTGCCAGCAGCCCTCCCTCCCCCTACAATGAGCAGTTCTTC. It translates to CASSPPSPYNEQFF.

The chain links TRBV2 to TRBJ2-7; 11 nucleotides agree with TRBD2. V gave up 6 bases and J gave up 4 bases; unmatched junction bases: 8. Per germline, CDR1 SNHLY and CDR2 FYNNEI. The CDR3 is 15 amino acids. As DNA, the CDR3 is TGTGCCAGCAGACGACTAGCGGGGCATCGATACGAGCAGTACTTC. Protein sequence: CASRRLAGHRYEQYF.

This chain's CDR3 is CASSQGTGDSNVLTF. CDR3 DNA sequence: TGTGCCAGCAGTCAAGGGACAGGGGACTCCAACGTCCTGACTTTC. V usage is TRBV28 and J usage is TRBJ2-6; 10 bases align to TRBD1. Losses at the gene ends were 5 bases for V and 8 bases for J; bases not matched to a gene: 6. Germline V CDR1 and CDR2: MDHEN, SYDVKM. The CDR3 has 15 residues.

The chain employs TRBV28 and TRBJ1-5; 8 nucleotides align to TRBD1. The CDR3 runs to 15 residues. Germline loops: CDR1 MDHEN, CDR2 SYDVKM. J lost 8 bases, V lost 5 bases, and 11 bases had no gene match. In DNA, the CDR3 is TGTGCCAGCAGTCAACGGGACAGGTGGTTTGAGCCCCAGCATTTT. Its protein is CASSQRDRWFEPQHF.